This TCR beta chain was obtained from a study of lymphopenia after photon versus proton radiotherapy. This table comes from immunoSEQ multiplex PCR, and its TCRdb copy is limited to in-frame clones, with some not included. The profile covers roughly 61,000 clones, with roughly 87% appearing a single time and roughly 12% taken by the ten largest. Trimming took off 9 bases at V and 0 bases at J, with 11 bases between the two ends. Germline V lookup: CDR1 LNHDA, CDR2 SQIVND (reference sequence). The CDR3 has 14 amino acids. V is TRBV19 and J is TRBJ2-2; D might be TRBD2 (5 bases). The sample was peripheral blood, taken from a patient treated with proton-based radiotherapy. The sequence was collected from a man at least 80 years old with esophageal cancer. The CDR3 is CASEGNANTGELFF. In nucleotides, the CDR3 is TGTGCCAGCGAGGGAAACGCGAACACCGGGGAGCTGTTTTTT.